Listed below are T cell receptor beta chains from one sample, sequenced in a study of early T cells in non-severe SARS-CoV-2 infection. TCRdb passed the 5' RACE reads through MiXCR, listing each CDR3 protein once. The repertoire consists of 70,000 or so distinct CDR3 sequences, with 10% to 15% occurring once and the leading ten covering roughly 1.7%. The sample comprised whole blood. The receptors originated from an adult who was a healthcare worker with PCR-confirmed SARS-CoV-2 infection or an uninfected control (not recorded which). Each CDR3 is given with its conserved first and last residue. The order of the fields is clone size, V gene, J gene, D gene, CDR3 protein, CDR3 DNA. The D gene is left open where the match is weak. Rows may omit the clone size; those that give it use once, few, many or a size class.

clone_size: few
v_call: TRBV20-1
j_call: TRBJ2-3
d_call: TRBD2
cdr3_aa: CSARDASGGQYF
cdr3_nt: TGCAGTGCTAGAGACGCTAGCGGGGGGCAGTATTTT

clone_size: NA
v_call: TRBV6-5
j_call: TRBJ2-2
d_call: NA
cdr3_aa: CASSYSRGKGELFF
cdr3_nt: TGTGCCAGCAGTTACTCGAGGGGGAAGGGGGAGCTGTTTTTT

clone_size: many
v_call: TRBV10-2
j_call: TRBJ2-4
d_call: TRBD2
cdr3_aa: CASSELAGGVVVAKNIQYF
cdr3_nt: TGCGCCAGCAGTGAGCTAGCGGGGGGGGTGGTTGTAGCCAAAAACATTCAGTACTTC

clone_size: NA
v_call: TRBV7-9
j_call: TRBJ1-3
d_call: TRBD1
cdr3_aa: CASSLAGQISGNTIYF
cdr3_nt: TGTGCCAGCAGCTTAGCGGGACAGATTTCTGGAAACACCATATATTTT

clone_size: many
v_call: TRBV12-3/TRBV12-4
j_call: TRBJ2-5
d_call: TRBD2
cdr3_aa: CASSDTSGGRGETQYF
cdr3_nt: TGTGCCAGCAGCGATACTAGCGGGGGGAGAGGAGAGACCCAGTACTTC

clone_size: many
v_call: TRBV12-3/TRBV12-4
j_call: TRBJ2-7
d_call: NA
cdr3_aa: CASRALTREQYF
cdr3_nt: TGTGCCAGCAGGGCCCTAACACGCGAGCAGTACTTC

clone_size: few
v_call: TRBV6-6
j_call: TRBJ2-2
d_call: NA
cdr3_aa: CASSPPFVGAFAGELFF
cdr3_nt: TGTGCCAGCAGTCCTCCTTTTGTGGGGGCCTTCGCCGGGGAGCTGTTTTTT

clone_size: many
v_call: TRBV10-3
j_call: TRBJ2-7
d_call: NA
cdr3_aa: CAISEGQTTYEQYF
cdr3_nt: TGTGCCATCAGTGAAGGACAGACGACCTACGAGCAGTACTTC

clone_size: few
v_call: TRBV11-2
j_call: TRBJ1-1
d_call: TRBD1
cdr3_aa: CASSLEAGGDTEAFF
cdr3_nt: TGTGCCAGCAGCTTAGAGGCAGGGGGGGACACTGAAGCTTTCTTT

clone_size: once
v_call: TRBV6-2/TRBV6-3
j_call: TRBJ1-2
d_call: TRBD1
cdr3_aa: CASSISGQGASYTF
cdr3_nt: TGTGCCAGCAGTATCTCCGGACAGGGAGCTAGCTACACCTTC

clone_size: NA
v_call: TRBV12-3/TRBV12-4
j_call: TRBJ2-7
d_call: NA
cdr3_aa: CASSFGPIYEQYF
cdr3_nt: TGTGCCAGCAGTTTTGGGCCAATCTACGAGCAGTACTTC

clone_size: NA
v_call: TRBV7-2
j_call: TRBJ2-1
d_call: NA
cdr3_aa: CASSLELSNEQFF
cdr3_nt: TGTGCCAGCAGCTTAGAACTCTCCAATGAGCAGTTCTTC

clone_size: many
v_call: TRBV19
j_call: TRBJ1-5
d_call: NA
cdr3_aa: CASRRVILGQHSNQPQHF
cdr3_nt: TGTGCCAGTAGAAGGGTCATACTTGGGCAGCATAGCAATCAGCCCCAGCATTTT

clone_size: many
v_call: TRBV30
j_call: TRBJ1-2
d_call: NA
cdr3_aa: CARIGREANYGYTF
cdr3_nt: TGTGCCCGTATAGGACGGGAAGCTAACTATGGCTACACCTTC

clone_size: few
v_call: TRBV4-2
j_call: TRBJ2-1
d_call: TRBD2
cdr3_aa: CASSPRPGLAGGAVTNNEQFF
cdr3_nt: TGTGCCAGCAGCCCCCGTCCGGGCCTAGCGGGGGGGGCGGTGACCAACAATGAGCAGTTCTTC

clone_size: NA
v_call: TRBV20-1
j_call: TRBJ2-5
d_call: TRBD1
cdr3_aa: CSARGTGIGTQYF
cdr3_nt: TGCAGTGCTAGGGGGACAGGTATTGGGACCCAGTACTTC

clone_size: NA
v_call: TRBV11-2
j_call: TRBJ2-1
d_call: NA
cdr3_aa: CASSFTRGANEQFF
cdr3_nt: TGTGCCAGCAGCTTTACCAGGGGTGCCAATGAGCAGTTCTTC

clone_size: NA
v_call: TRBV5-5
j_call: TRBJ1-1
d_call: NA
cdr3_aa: CASSLDFTGRATEAFF
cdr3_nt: TGTGCCAGCAGCTTGGACTTTACGGGCAGGGCCACTGAAGCTTTCTTT

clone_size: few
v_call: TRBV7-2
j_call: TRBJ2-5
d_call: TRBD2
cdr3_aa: CASSTHSGGAGETQYF
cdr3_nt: TGTGCCAGCAGCACCCATAGCGGGGGGGCCGGAGAGACCCAGTACTTC

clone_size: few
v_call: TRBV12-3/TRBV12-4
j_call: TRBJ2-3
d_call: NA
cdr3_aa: CASSQGFGTDTQYF
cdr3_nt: TGTGCCAGCAGTCAGGGCTTCGGCACAGATACGCAGTATTTT

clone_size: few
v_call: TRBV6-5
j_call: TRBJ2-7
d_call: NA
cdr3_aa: CASSYSFATREQYF
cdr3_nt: TGTGCCAGCAGTTACTCCTTCGCGACCCGCGAGCAGTACTTC

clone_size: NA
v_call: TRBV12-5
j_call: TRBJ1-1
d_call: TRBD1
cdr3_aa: CASVPERGPAEAFF
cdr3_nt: TGTGCTAGTGTCCCGGAAAGGGGGCCAGCTGAAGCTTTCTTT

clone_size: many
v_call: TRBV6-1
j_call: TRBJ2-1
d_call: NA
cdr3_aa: CASSDGYEQFF
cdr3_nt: TGTGCCAGCAGTGATGGGTATGAGCAGTTCTTC

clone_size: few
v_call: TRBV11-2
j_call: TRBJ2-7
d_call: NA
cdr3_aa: CASSLAGGTGIEQYF
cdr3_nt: TGTGCCAGCAGCTTAGCGGGGGGGACAGGGATCGAGCAGTACTTC

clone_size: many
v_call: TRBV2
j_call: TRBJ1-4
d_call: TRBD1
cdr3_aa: CASSATGQGGEKLFF
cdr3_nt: TGTGCCAGCAGTGCCACTGGACAGGGAGGAGAAAAACTGTTTTTT

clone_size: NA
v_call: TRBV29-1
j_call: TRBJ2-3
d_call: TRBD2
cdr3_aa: CSVAQRGTSTDTQYF
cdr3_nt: TGCAGCGTTGCCCAGCGGGGGACTAGCACAGATACGCAGTATTTT

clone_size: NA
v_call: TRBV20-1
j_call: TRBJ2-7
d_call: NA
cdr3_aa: CSAKSRSTYEQYF
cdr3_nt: TGCAGTGCTAAGTCCCGTTCGACCTACGAGCAGTACTTC

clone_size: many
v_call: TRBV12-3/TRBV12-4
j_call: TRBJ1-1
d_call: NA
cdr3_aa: CASRGTLWDTEAFF
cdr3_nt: TGTGCCAGCAGGGGGACTTTATGGGACACTGAAGCTTTCTTT

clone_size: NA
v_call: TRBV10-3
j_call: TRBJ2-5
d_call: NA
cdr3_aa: CAISGGGLGETQYF
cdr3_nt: TGTGCCATCAGTGGGGGCGGTCTCGGGGAGACCCAGTACTTC

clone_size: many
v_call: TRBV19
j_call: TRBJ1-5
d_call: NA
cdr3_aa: CASQGNWASNQPQHF
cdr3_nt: TGTGCCTCCCAGGGTAACTGGGCTAGCAATCAGCCCCAGCATTTT

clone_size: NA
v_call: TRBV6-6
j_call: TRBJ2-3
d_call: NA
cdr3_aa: CASSDLLDTQYF
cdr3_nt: TGTGCCAGCAGTGATCTTCTGGATACGCAGTATTTT

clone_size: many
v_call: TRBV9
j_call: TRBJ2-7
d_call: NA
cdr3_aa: CASSPRVGGLNEQYF
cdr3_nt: TGTGCCAGCAGCCCGAGGGTCGGGGGTTTAAACGAGCAGTACTTC

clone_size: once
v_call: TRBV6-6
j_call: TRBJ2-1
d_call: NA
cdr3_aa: CASSYRGEQFF
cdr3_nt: TGTGCCAGCAGTTATCGGGGGGAGCAGTTCTTC

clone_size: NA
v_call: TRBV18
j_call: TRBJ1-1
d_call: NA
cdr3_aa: CASSPGPVYTEAFF
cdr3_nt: TGTGCCAGCTCACCCGGTCCGGTGTACACTGAAGCTTTCTTT

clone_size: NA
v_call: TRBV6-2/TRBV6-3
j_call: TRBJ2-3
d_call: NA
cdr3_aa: CASSYLGAGTDTQYF
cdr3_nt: TGTGCCAGCAGTTACTTGGGGGCTGGCACAGATACGCAGTATTTT

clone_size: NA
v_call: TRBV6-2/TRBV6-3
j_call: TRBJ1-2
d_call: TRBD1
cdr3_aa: CASRPSGTGYGYTF
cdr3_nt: TGTGCCAGCAGGCCCTCCGGGACAGGGTATGGCTACACCTTC

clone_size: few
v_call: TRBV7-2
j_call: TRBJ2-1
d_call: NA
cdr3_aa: CASSPGGSSNEQFF
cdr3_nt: TGTGCCAGCAGCCCCGGGGGTAGCTCCAATGAGCAGTTCTTC

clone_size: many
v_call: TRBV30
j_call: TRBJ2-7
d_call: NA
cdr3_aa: CAWSGFPKDYEQYF
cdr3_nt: TGTGCCTGGAGTGGATTTCCGAAGGACTACGAGCAGTACTTC

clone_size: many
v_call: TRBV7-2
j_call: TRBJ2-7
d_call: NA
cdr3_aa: CASSFTRDGPYEQYF
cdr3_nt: TGTGCCAGCAGCTTTACCCGGGACGGGCCCTACGAGCAGTACTTC

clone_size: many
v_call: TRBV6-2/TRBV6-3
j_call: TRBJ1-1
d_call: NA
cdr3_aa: CASSYPRSGDNTEAFF
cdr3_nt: TGTGCCAGCAGTTACCCACGCTCGGGAGATAACACTGAAGCTTTCTTT

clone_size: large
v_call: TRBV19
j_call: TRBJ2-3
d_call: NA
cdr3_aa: CASSTSQRGTPTDTQYF
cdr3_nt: TGTGCCAGTAGTACTTCCCAGCGTGGGACGCCCACAGATACGCAGTATTTT

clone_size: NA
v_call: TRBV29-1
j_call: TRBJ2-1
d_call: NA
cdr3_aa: CSVGVGKGTEQFF
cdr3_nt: TGCAGCGTTGGTGTGGGGAAGGGGACTGAGCAGTTCTTC

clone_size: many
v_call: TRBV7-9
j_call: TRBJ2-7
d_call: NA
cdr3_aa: CASSTSSYEQYF
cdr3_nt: TGTGCCAGCAGCACAAGCTCCTACGAGCAGTACTTC

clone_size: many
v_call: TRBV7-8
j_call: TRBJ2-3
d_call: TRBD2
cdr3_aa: CASDTLPVPRGTSTDTQYF
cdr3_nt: TGTGCCAGCGACACACTCCCCGTACCGCGGGGGACTAGCACAGATACGCAGTATTTT

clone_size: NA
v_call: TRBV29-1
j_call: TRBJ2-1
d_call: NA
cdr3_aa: CSVDGGSSSYNEQFF
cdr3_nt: TGCAGCGTTGATGGGGGGTCCAGCTCCTACAATGAGCAGTTCTTC

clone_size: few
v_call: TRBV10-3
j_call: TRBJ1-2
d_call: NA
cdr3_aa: CAINSPPANYGYTF
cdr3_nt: TGTGCCATCAACTCTCCACCAGCTAACTATGGCTACACCTTC

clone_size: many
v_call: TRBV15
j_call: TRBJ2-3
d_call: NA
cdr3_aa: CATSSGLSTDTQYF
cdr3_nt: TGTGCCACCAGCAGCGGACTCAGCACAGATACGCAGTATTTT

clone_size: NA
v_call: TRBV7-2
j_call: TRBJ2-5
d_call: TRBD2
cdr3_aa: CASSLWLAGVIQETQYF
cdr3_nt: TGTGCCAGCAGCTTATGGCTAGCGGGGGTGATCCAAGAGACCCAGTACTTC

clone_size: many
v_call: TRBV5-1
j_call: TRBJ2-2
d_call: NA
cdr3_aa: CASSLGGIGTGELFF
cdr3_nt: TGCGCCAGCAGCCTCGGGGGCATTGGGACCGGGGAGCTGTTTTTT